This T cell receptor (beta chain) was sequenced during a study of cytomegalovirus exposure and HLA in healthy donors. Study overall: Genotyping of 430 or so donors showed that approximately 83% belonged to the Caucasian-associated ancestry cluster. Points from the study as a whole: TRBV6-2, TRBV6-3 and other indistinguishable V segments were excluded.

For this clone: Its target is unknown.

The CDR3 has 15 amino acids. The V end lost 3 bases, the J end lost 5 bases, and 14 bases lay between the germline ends. Germline CDR1 reads MDHEN; CDR2 reads SYDVKM. In the PCR, 60 Vbeta and 13 Jbeta primers were used. The assay was immunoSEQ multiplex PCR, and TCRdb's table has in-frame clones only and misses some. The sample includes some 40,000 clones, over 55% of them seen just once. This clonotype originated in a man aged 55-75 years in good health and CMV-seropositive. Sequencing used PBMCs. V gene TRBV28 combines with J gene TRBJ2-1; a possible D gene is TRBD1 (5 bases). The chain's CDR3 is CASSFFWGADNEQFF. CDR3 nucleotides: TGTGCCAGCAGTTTCTTTTGGGGCGCTGACAATGAGCAGTTCTTC.